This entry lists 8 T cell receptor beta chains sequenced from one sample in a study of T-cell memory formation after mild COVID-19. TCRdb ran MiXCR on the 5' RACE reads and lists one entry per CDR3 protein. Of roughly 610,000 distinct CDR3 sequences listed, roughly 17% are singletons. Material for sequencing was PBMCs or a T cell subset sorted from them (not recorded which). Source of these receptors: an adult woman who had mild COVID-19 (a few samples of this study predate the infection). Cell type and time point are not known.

The chain's CDR3 is CSVDLRGEQFF. The CDR3 DNA reads as TGCAGCGTTGATCTACGAGGTGAGCAGTTCTTC. V and J are TRBV29-1 and TRBJ2-1; D unclear. Germline CDR1 SQVTM, CDR2 ANQGSEA. The CDR3 is made up of 11 amino acids. V was shortened by 3 bases and J by 9 bases, with 9 bases between the two germline ends.

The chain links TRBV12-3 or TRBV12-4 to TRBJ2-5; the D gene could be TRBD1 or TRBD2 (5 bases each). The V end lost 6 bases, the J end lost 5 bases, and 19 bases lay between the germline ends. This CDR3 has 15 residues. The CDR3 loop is CASSPGRGFRETQYF. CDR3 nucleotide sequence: TGTGCCAGCAGCCCAGGGCGAGGGTTTCGGGAGACCCAGTACTTC.

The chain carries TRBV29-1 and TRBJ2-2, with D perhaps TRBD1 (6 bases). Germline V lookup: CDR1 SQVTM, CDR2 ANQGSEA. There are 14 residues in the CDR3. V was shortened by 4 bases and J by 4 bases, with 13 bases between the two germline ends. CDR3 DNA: TGCAGCGTTGTCGACCTCAGGGGCACCGGGGAGCTGTTTTTT. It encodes CSVVDLRGTGELFF.

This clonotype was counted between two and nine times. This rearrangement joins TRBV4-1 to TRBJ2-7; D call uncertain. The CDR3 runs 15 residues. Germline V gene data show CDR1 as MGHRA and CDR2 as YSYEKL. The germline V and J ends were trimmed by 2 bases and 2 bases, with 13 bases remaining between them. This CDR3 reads CASSQINDGTYEQYF. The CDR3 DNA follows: TGCGCCAGCAGCCAAATTAATGACGGAACCTACGAGCAGTACTTC.

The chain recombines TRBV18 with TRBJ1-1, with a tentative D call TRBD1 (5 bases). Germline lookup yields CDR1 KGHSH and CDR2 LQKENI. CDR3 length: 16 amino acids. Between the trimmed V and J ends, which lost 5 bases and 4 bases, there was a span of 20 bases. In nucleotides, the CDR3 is TGTGCCAGCTCATCCTTGGTCAGGGAGGGGAGCACTGAAGCTTTCTTT. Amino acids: CASSSLVREGSTEAFF.

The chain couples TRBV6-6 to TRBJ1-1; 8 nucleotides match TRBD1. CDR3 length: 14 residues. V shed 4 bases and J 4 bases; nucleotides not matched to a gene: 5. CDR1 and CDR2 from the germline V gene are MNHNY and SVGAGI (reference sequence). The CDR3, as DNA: TGTGCCAGCAGTTTAACCACAGGGGGCACTGAAGCTTTCTTT. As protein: CASSLTTGGTEAFF.

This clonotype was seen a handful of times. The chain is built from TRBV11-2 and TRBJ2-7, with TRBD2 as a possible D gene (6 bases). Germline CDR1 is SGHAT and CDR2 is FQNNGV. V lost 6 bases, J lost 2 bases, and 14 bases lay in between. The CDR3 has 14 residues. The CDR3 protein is CASSYSRDPYEQYF. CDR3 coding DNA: TGTGCCAGCAGTTACTCGCGGGACCCCTACGAGCAGTACTTC.

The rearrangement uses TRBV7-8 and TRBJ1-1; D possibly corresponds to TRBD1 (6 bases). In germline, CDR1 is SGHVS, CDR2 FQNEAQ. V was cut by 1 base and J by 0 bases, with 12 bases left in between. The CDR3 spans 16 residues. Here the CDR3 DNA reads TGTGCCAGCAGCTTAGGCGGGGGCCTCATGAACACTGAAGCTTTCTTT. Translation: CASSLGGGLMNTEAFF.